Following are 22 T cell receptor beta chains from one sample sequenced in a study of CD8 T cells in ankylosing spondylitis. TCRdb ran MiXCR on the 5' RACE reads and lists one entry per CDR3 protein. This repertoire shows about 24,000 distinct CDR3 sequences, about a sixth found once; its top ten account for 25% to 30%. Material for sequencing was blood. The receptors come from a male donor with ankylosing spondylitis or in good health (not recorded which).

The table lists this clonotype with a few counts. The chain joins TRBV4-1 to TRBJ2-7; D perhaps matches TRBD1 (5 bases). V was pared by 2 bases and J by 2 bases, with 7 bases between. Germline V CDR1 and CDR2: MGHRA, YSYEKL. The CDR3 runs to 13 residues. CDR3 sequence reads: CASSQRTTYEQYF. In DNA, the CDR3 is TGCGCCAGCAGCCAAAGGACAACCTACGAGCAGTACTTC.

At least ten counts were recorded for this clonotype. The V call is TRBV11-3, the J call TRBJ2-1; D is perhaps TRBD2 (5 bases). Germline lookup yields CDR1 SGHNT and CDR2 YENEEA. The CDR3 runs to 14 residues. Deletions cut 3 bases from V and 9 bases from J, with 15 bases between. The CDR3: CASSLAPGRGEQFF. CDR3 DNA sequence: TGTGCCAGCAGCTTGGCACCCGGCCGGGGTGAGCAGTTCTTC.

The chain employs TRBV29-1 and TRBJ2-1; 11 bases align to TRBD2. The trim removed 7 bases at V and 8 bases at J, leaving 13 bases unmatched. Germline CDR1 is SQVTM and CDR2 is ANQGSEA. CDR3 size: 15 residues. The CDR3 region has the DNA TGCAGCGCTCTGAGCGGTAGCGGGAGGGCCTATGAGCAGTTCTTC. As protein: CSALSGSGRAYEQFF.

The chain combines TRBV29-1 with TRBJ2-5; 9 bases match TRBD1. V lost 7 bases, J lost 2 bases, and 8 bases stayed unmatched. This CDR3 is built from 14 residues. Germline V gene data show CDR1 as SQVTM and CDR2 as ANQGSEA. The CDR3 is CSAAGTGRQETQYF. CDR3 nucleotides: TGCAGCGCTGCCGGGACAGGGAGGCAAGAGACCCAGTACTTC.

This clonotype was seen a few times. The CDR3 coding sequence is TGTGCCAGCAGTTACGACAGCTCTGGAAACACCATATATTTT. Its protein product is CASSYDSSGNTIYF. The chain joins TRBV2 to TRBJ1-3; TRBD1 might be the D (5 bases). Germline V gives CDR1 SNHLY, CDR2 FYNNEI. Between the trimmed V and J ends, which lost 5 bases and 0 bases, there was a span of 8 bases. The CDR3 is made up of 14 amino acids.

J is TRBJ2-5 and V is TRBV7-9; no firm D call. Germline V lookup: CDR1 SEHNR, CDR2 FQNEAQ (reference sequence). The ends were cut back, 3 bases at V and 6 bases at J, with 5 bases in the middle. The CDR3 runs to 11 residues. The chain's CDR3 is CASSFTKTQYF. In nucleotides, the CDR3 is TGTGCCAGCAGCTTCACAAAGACCCAGTACTTC.

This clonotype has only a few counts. The CDR3 DNA sequence: TGTGCCAGCAGTTACGGGCATTGGGAGACCCAGTACTTC. Amino acid sequence: CASSYGHWETQYF. The V gene is TRBV6-2 or TRBV6-3, the J gene TRBJ2-5; the D is unclear. The CDR3 totals 13 residues. Trimming stripped 2 bases from V and 5 bases from J, with 9 bases between. CDR1 and CDR2 from the germline V gene are MNHEY and SVGEGT.

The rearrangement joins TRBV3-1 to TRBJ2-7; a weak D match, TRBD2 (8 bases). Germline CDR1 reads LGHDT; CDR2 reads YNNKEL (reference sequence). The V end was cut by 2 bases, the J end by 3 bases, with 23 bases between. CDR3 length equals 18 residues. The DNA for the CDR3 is TGTGCCAGCAGCCAACTTGAGGGACTAGGCAGGGGGTACTACGAGCAGTACGTC. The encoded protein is CASSQLEGLGRGYYEQYV.

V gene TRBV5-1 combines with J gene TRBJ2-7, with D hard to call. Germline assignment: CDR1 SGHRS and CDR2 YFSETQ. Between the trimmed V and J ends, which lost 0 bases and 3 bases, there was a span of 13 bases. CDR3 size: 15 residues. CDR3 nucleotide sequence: TGCGCCAGCAGCTTGGATGGTATAGGGTTCTACGAGCAGTACTTC. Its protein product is CASSLDGIGFYEQYF.

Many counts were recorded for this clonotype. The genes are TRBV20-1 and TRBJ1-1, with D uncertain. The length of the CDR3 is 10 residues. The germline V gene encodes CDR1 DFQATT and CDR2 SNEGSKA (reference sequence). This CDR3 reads CRAVQPEAFF. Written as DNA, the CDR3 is TGCAGGGCCGTCCAGCCTGAAGCTTTCTTT.

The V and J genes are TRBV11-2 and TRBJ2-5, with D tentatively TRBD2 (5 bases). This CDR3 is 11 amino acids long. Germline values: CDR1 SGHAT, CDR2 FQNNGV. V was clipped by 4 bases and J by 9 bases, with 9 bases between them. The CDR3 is CASSSTNSQYF. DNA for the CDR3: TGTGCCAGCAGCTCGACTAATTCCCAGTACTTC.

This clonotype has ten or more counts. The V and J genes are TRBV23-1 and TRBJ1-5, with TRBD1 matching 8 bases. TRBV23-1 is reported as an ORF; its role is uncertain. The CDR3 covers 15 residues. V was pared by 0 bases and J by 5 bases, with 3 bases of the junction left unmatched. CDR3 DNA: TGCGCCAGCAGTCAATCCCGCAGGGGGCATCAGCCCCAGCATTTT. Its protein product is CASSQSRRGHQPQHF.

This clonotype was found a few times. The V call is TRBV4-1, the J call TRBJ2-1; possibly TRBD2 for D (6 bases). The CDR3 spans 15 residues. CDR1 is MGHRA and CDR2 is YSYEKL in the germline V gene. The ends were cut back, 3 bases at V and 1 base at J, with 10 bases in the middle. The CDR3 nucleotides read TGCGCCAGCAGCCAGGGCGGGGCTTCCTACAATGAGCAGTTCTTC. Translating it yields CASSQGGASYNEQFF.

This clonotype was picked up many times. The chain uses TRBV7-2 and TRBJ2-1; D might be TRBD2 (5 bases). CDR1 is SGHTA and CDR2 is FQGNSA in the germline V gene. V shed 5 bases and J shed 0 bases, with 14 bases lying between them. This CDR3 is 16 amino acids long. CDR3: CASSPRMGSSYNEQFF. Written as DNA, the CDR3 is TGTGCCAGCAGCCCCCGTATGGGGAGCTCCTACAATGAGCAGTTCTTC.

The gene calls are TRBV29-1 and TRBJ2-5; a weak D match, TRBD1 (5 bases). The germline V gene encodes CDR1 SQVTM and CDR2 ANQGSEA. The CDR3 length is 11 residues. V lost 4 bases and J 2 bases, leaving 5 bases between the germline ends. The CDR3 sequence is CSVGQQETQYF. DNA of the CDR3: TGCAGCGTTGGACAGCAAGAGACCCAGTACTTC.

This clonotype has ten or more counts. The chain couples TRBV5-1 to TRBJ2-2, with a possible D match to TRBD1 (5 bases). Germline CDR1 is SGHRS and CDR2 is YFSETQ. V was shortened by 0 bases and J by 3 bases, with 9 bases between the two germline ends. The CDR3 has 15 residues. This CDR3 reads CASSLVQGYTGELFF. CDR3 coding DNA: TGCGCCAGCAGCTTGGTTCAGGGTTACACCGGGGAGCTGTTTTTT.

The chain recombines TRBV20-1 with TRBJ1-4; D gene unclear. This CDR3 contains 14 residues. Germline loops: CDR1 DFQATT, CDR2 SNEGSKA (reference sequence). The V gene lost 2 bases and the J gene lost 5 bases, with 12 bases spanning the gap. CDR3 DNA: TGCAGTGCTAGAAGCGGGCAGTGGAATGAAAAACTGTTTTTT. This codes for CSARSGQWNEKLFF.

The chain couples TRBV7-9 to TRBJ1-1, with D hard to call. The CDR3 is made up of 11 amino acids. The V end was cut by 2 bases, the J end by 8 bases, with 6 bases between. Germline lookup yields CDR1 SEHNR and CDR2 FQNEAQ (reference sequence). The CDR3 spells CASSLTWEAFF. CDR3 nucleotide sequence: TGTGCCAGCAGCTTAACTTGGGAAGCTTTCTTT.

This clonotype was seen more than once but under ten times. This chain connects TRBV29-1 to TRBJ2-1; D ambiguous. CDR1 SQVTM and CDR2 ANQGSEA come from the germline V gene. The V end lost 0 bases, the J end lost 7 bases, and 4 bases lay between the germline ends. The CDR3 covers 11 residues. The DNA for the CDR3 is TGCAGCGTTGAAGACGGTAATGAGCAGTTCTTC. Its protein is CSVEDGNEQFF.

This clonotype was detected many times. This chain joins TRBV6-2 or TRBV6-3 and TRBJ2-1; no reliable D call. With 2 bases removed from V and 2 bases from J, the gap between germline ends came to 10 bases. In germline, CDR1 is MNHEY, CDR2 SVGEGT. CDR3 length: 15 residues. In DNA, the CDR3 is TGTGCCAGCAGTTACCGTGGTTCCACCTACAATGAGCAGTTCTTC. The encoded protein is CASSYRGSTYNEQFF.

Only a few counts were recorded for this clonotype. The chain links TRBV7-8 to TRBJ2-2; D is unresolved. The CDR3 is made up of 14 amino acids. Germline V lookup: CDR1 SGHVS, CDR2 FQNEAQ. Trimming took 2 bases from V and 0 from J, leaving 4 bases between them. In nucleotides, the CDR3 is TGTGCCAGCAGCTTAATTGCGAACACCGGGGAGCTGTTTTTT. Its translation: CASSLIANTGELFF. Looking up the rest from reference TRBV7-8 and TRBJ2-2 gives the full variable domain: GAGVSQSPRYKVAKRGQDVALRCDPISGHVSLFWYQQALGQGPEFLTYFQNEAQLDKSGLPSDRFFAERPEGSVSTLKIQRTQQEDSAVYLCASSLIANTGELFFGEGSRLTVL.

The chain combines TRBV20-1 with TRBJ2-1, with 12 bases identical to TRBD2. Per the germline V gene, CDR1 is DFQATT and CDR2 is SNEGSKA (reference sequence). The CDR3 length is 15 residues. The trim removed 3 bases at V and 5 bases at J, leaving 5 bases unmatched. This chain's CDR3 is CSARGTSGFNNEQFF. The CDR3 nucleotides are TGCAGTGCTAGGGGGACTAGCGGGTTCAACAATGAGCAGTTCTTC.